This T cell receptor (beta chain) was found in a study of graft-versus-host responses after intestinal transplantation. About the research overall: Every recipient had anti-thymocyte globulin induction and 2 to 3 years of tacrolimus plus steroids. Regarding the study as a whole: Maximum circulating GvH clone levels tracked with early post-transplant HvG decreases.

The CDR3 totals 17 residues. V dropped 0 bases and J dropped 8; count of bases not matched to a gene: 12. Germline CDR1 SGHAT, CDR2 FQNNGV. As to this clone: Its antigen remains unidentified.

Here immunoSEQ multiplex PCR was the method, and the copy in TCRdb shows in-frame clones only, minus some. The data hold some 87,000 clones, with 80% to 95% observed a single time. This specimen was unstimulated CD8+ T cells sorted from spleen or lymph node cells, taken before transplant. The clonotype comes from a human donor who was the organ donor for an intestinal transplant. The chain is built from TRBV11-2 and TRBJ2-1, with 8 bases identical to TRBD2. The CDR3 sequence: CASSLDVTSGFRDEQFF. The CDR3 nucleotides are TGTGCCAGCAGCTTAGATGTCACTAGCGGATTTAGGGATGAGCAGTTCTTC.